This T cell receptor beta chain was recorded in a study of beta chain features in type 1 diabetes. Broader study findings: In all four CD4+ subsets, TCRB CDR3 length was significantly, moderately reduced in type 1 diabetes. Patients showed naive, central memory and Treg TCRB repertoires that appeared more similar than those of healthy donors. The question of HLA type influencing TCRB rearrangement was one that remained unresolved here.

TCRB transcripts that were expressed got sequenced, as all of the isolated RNA had been reverse transcribed. Repertoires were generated with immunoSEQ multiplex PCR, while TCRdb's copy carries only in-frame clones and drops some. This sample has some 350,000 clones, with roughly 13% found just once. This clone was found a few times. What it recognizes is unknown. V lost 5 bases and J lost 6; bases outside the gene matches: 10. This CDR3 is 16 amino acids long. Germline CDR1 KGHSH, CDR2 LQKENI. Sort purity for all populations was recorded as exceeding 98%. Sample: naive CD4+ T cells from blood. The J gene is TRBJ2-3, the V gene TRBV18; 11 nucleotides match TRBD2. The receptor comes from a woman younger than 30 with type 1 diabetes. This CDR3 reads CASSSPGTSGTDTQYF. The DNA of the CDR3 is TGTGCCAGCTCATCTCCCGGGACTAGCGGTACCGATACGCAGTATTTT. Looking up the rest from reference TRBV18 and TRBJ2-3 gives the full variable domain: NAGVMQNPRHLVRRRGQEARLRCSPMKGHSHVYWYRQLPEEGLKFMVYLQKENIIDESGMPKERFSAEFPKEGPSILRIQQVVRGDSAAYFCASSSPGTSGTDTQYFGPGTRLTVL.